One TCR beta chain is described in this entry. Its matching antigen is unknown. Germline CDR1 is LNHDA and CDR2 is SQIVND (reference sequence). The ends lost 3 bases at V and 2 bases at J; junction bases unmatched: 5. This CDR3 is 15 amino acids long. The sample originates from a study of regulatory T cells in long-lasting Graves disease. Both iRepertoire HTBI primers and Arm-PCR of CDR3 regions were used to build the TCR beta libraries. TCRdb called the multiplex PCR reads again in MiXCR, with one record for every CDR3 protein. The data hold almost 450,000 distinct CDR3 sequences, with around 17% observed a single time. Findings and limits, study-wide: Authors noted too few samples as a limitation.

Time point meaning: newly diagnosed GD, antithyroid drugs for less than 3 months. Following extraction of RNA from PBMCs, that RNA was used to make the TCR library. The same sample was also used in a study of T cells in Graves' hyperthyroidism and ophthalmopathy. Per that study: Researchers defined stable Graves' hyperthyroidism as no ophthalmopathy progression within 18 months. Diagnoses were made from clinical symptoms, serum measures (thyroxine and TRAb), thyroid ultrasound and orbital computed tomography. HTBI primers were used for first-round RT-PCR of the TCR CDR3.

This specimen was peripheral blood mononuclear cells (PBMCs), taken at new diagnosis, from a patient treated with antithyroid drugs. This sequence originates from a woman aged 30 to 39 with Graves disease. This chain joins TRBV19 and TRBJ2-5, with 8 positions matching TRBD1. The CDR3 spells CASSIPNRGQETQYF. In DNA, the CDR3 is TGTGCCAGTAGTATCCCTAACAGGGGGCAAGAGACCCAGTACTTC.